Below, 9 T cell receptor beta chains from the same sample are listed, as sequenced in a study of blood T cell repertoires in COVID-19. This table comes from immunoSEQ multiplex PCR, and its TCRdb copy is limited to in-frame clones, with some not included. The repertoire holds some 270,000 clones, with roughly 84% as singletons. The sample consisted of PBMCs or T cells enriched from blood (not recorded which). All receptors derive from a man in his fifties or sixties who had recovered from COVID-19.

The chain links TRBV11-3 to TRBJ2-1; 9 bases agree with TRBD1. CDR3 size: 15 residues. Germline trimming cut 5 bases from V and 6 bases from J; bases unmatched to any gene: 8. Germline loops: CDR1 SGHNT, CDR2 YENEEA. The CDR3 is CASSIPGQGTNEQFF. The DNA for the CDR3 is TGTGCCAGCAGCATTCCGGGACAGGGAACCAATGAGCAGTTCTTC.

V is TRBV7-9 and J is TRBJ1-1; 7 nucleotides agree with TRBD1. This CDR3 is 16 amino acids long. Per germline, CDR1 SEHNR and CDR2 FQNEAQ (reference sequence). The J segment lost 4 bases and the V segment lost 5 bases, leaving 13 bases of the junction unmatched. CDR3 in amino acids: CASSLSTGVGGTEAFF. DNA for the CDR3: TGTGCCAGCAGCCTGAGCACAGGGGTTGGAGGCACTGAAGCTTTCTTT.

The rearrangement uses TRBV5-1 and TRBJ2-7, with D maybe TRBD2 (5 bases). V was pared by 1 base and J by 4 bases, with 12 bases between. Looked up from germline, CDR1 is SGHRS and CDR2 is YFSETQ. The CDR3 contains 14 residues. CDR3 coding DNA: TGCGCCAGCAGCTTGATTTTTTCGGGGTACGAGCAGTACTTC. Amino acid sequence: CASSLIFSGYEQYF.

This rearrangement joins TRBV11-3 to TRBJ2-5, with TRBD1 matching over 11 bases. Per germline, CDR1 SGHNT and CDR2 YENEEA. This CDR3 is built from 15 residues. The J segment lost 5 bases and the V segment lost 6 bases, leaving 8 bases of the junction unmatched. CDR3 residues: CASRQGTGGIETQYF. The CDR3 DNA sequence: TGTGCCAGCAGACAAGGGACAGGGGGAATCGAGACCCAGTACTTC.

Only one count was recorded for this clone. V gene TRBV19 combines with J gene TRBJ2-5, with 8 bases matching TRBD2. Germline-derived CDR1 and CDR2 are LNHDA and SQIVND (reference sequence). V lost 4 bases to trimming and J lost 5 bases; unmatched junction nucleotides: 9. This CDR3 has 15 residues. CDR3: CASSTGRGGGETQYF. CDR3 nucleotides: TGTGCCAGTAGTACCGGTCGGGGGGGAGGTGAGACCCAGTACTTC.

The CDR3 region is CASSLGGTGVYGYTF. The CDR3 region has the DNA TGTGCCAGCAGCTTGGGGGGGACAGGAGTCTATGGCTACACCTTC. The rearrangement joins TRBV5-4 to TRBJ1-2, with 8 bases lining up with TRBD1. Looked up from germline, CDR1 is SGHNT and CDR2 is YYREEE (reference sequence). The V segment lost 0 bases and the J segment 4 bases; nucleotides outside the gene matches: 5. There are 15 residues in the CDR3.

This sequence joins TRBV6-5 and TRBJ1-5, with D perhaps TRBD1 (5 bases). The V and J ends lost 6 bases and 4 bases respectively, with 7 bases between them. The CDR3 loop spans 12 amino acids. Germline assignment: CDR1 MNHEY and CDR2 SVGAGI. CDR3 residues: CASRRQNQPQHF. CDR3 bases: TGTGCCAGCAGACGACAGAATCAGCCCCAGCATTTT.

CDR3 sequence: CASSQGATEAFF. CDR3 bases: TGTGCCAGCTCACAGGGGGCCACTGAAGCTTTCTTT. This chain links TRBV18 with TRBJ1-1; the match to TRBD1 covers 7 bases. The CDR3 runs 12 residues. Germline values: CDR1 KGHSH, CDR2 LQKENI. J gave up 4 bases and V 4 bases, and 0 bases lay outside the gene matches.

The CDR3 bases are TGTGCCAGCAGTTTACCCGGAACAGACAGCAATCAGCCCCAGCATTTT. Translating gives CASSLPGTDSNQPQHF. V gene TRBV28 combines with J gene TRBJ1-5; the D is unclear. CDR1 is MDHEN and CDR2 is SYDVKM in the germline V gene. Trimming cost V 2 bases and J 1 base, with 12 bases left between them. The CDR3 sequence is 16 residues long. Full variable domain (outside the CDR3, taken from reference TRBV28 and TRBJ1-5): DVKVTQSSRYLVKRTGEKVFLECVQDMDHENMFWYRQDPGLGLRLIYFSYDVKMKEKGDIPEGYSVSREKKERFSLILESASTNQTSMYLCASSLPGTDSNQPQHFGDGTRLSIL.